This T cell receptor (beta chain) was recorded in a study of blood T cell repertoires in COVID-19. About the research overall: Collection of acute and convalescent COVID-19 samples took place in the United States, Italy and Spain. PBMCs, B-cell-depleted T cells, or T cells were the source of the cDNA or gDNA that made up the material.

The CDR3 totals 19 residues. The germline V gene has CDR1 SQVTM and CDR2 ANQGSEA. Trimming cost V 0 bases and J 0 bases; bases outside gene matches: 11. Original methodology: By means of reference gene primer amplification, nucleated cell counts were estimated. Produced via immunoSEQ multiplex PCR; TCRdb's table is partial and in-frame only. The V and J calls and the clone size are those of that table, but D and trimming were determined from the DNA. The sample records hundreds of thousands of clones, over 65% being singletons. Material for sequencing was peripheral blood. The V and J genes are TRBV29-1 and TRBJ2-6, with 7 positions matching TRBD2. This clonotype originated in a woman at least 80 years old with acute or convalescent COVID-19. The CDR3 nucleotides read TGCAGCGTTGAAGATCGGGGTGCAGGGAGGGCCTCTGGGGCCAACGTCCTGACTTTC. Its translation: CSVEDRGAGRASGANVLTF.